These 9 T cell receptor beta chains were all obtained from the same sample, sequenced in a study of spatial heterogeneity in lung cancer. This sample's time point: blood at routine non-recurrence follow-up after resection. Sequencing was performed on whole RNA extracted from tumor and nontumor lung tissue, or from frozen PBMC, and the material was left unsorted. TCRdb re-called the 5' RACE reads with MiXCR, one entry per CDR3 protein. The sample includes some 120,000 distinct CDR3 sequences, over 9% of them seen just once. Sequences were derived from PBMCs, sampled at follow-up. These receptors all come from a male donor with early-stage non-small cell lung cancer.

This clonotype appeared many times. V and J are TRBV4-3 and TRBJ2-7; D may be TRBD1 (6 bases). Germline CDR1 reads LGHNA; CDR2 reads YSLEER. Between the trimmed V and J ends, which lost 1 base and 2 bases, there was a span of 12 bases. The CDR3 is made up of 15 amino acids. The CDR3 DNA reads as TGCGCCAGCAGCCAAGCAGGGGCGAGCGCCTACGAGCAGTACTTC. Translating gives CASSQAGASAYEQYF.

There are a few counts of this clonotype. This chain joins TRBV6-5 and TRBJ2-7; D tentatively reads TRBD1 or TRBD2 (5 bases each). With 2 bases removed from V and 11 bases from J, the gap between germline ends came to 10 bases. From germline, CDR1 is MNHEY and CDR2 SVGAGI. This CDR3 has 11 residues. The CDR3 DNA follows: TGTGCCAGCAGTTACCGGGGCTGGGAGTACTTC. This gives the protein CASSYRGWEYF.

This clonotype came up once. The rearrangement joins TRBV7-2 to TRBJ2-5, with TRBD2 as a possible D gene (7 bases). V was clipped by 3 bases and J by 5 bases, with 22 bases between them. Germline V gene data show CDR1 as SGHTA and CDR2 as FQGNSA. This CDR3 is 17 amino acids long. CDR3 in amino acids: CASSLARLSGGQETQYF. CDR3 bases: TGTGCCAGCAGCTTGGCAAGACTGTCGGGGGGCCAGGAGACCCAGTACTTC.

By sample share, this clonotype is medium-sized (0.01 to 0.1%). The rearrangement links TRBV5-1 to TRBJ1-3; TRBD1 aligns across 7 bases. Trimming removed 0 bases from V and 8 bases from J; junction bases left unmatched: 8. Germline V lookup: CDR1 SGHRS, CDR2 YFSETQ. The CDR3 is 15 amino acids. This chain's CDR3 is CASSLAGTEVDTIYF. The CDR3 nucleotides read TGCGCCAGCAGCTTGGCCGGGACAGAGGTGGACACCATATATTTT.

The sample holds many counts of this clonotype. The chain carries TRBV12-3 or TRBV12-4 and TRBJ2-1; D gene uncertain. Trimming pared 3 bases from V and 10 bases from J, leaving 7 bases between. The CDR3 extends over 11 amino acids. The CDR3 loop reads CASSLSNEQFF. Written as DNA, the CDR3 is TGTGCCAGCAGTTTGAGTAACGAGCAGTTCTTC.

In this sample, this clonotype turned up a few times. The CDR3 sequence: CASSWDRQETQYF. The CDR3 DNA is TGTGCCAGCAGTTGGGACAGACAAGAGACCCAGTACTTC. The rearrangement joins TRBV6-1 to TRBJ2-5; 7 bases are shared with TRBD1. Germline CDR1 reads MNHNS; CDR2 reads SASEGT. The CDR3 is 13 residues long. With 5 bases clipped from V and 2 bases from J, the junction kept 2 bases outside the gene matches.

The rearrangement uses TRBV6-5 and TRBJ1-1; tentative D call: TRBD1 (5 bases). V was cut by 10 bases and J by 1 base, with 19 bases left in between. Germline V gene data show CDR1 as MNHEY and CDR2 as SVGAGI. The length of the CDR3 is 15 residues. CDR3 DNA: TGTGCCACCTCGGACACCATCCAACCGAACACTGAAGCTTTCTTT. It yields the protein CATSDTIQPNTEAFF.

The V and J genes are TRBV9 and TRBJ1-1; D is undetermined. V was trimmed by 0 bases and J by 4 bases, leaving 10 bases between them. The CDR3 has 14 amino acids. Germline values: CDR1 SGDLS, CDR2 YYNGEE. The chain's CDR3 is CASSVAIQGTEAFF. The CDR3 region has the DNA TGTGCCAGCAGCGTAGCGATCCAAGGCACTGAAGCTTTCTTT.

The genes are TRBV7-8 and TRBJ2-1, with D uncertain. With 2 bases removed from V and 4 bases from J, the gap between germline ends came to 12 bases. The CDR3 extends over 15 amino acids. CDR1 is SGHVS and CDR2 is FQNEAQ in the germline V gene. CDR3 DNA: TGTGCCAGCAGCTTACTCTTGGGATCTTACAATGAGCAGTTCTTC. It yields the protein CASSLLLGSYNEQFF.